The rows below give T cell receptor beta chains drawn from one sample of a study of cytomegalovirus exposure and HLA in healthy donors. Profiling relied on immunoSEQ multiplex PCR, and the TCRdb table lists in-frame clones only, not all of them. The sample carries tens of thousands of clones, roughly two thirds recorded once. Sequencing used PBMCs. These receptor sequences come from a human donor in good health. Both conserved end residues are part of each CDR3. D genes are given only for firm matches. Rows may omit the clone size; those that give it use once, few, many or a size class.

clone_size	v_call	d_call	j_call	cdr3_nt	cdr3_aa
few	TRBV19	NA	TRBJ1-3	TGTGCCAGTGGCGGGGGCGGTGGAAACACCATATATTTT	CASGGGGGNTIYF
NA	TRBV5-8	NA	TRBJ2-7	TGTGCCAGCAGCTTGCTCCAGGGGTTATGCGAGCAGTACTTC	CASSLLQGLCEQYF
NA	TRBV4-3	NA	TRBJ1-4	TGCGCCAGCAGCCAAGATGGGCGGGATCTAAGTGAAAAACTGTTTTTT	CASSQDGRDLSEKLFF
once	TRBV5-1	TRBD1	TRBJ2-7	TGCGCCAGCAGCTTTGCGGACAGGGGGCACCCCTACGAGCAGTACTTC	CASSFADRGHPYEQYF
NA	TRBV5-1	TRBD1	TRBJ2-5	TGCGCCAGTTCAGGGGGCGGAAACCAAGAGACCCAGTACTTC	CASSGGGNQETQYF
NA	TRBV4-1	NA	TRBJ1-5	TGCGCCAGCAGCCAAGATGGCCAGGGAAGGAGCAATCAGCCCCAGCATTTT	CASSQDGQGRSNQPQHF
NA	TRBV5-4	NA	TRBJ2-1	TGTGCCAGCAGCTTGGATCGGGGATTATACTACAATGAGCAGTTCTTC	CASSLDRGLYYNEQFF
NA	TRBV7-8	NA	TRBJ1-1	TGTGCCAGCAGCTCAACGGACAGAGACACTGAAGCTTTCTTT	CASSSTDRDTEAFF
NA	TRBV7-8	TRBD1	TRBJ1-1	TGTGCCAGCAGCTACCGGACAGGGGCGAACACTGAAGCTTTCTTT	CASSYRTGANTEAFF
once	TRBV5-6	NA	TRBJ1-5	TGTGCCAGCAGCGAGACAGGTAAATATAGCAATCAGCCCCAGCATTTT	CASSETGKYSNQPQHF
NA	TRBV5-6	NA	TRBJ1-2	TGTGCCAGCAGCTTGAGGGGTCAAAGCCGTGGCTACACCTTC	CASSLRGQSRGYTF